This T cell receptor (beta chain) was sequenced in a study of beta chain features in type 1 diabetes. This clone turned up a few times. Its antigen is currently unknown. Expressed TCRB transcripts got sequenced, as all isolated RNA was reverse transcribed. Here immunoSEQ multiplex PCR was the method, and the copy in TCRdb shows in-frame clones only, minus some. The sample records about 340,000 clones, around 8.5% being singletons. Trimming at V came to 11 bases and at J to 5 bases, leaving 2 bases not matched to a gene. Germline V gene lookup returns CDR1 MNHNY and CDR2 SVGAGI (reference sequence). This CDR3 spans 10 amino acids. General observations from the study: All four CD4+ subsets from Type 1 diabetes patients carried moderately but significantly shorter TCRB CDR3s.

Source material: central memory CD4+ T cells from blood. The rearrangement joins TRBV6-6 to TRBJ1-1, with 7 bases matching TRBD1. This TCR was sampled from a man aged 25-45 years with type 1 diabetes. CDR3 loop: CAPRGTEAFF. The CDR3 nucleotides are TGTGCCCCCAGGGGGACTGAAGCTTTCTTT.